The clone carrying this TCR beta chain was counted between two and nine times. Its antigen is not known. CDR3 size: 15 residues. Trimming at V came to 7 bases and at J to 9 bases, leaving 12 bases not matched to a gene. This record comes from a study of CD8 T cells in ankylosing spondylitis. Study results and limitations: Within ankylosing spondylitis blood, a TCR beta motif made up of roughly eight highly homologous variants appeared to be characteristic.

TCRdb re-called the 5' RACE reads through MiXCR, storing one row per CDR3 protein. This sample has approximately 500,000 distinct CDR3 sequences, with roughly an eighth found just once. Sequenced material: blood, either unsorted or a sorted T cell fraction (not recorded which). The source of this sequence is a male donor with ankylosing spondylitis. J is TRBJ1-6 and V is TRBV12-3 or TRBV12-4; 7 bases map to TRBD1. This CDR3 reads CASKRVGTVGSPLHF. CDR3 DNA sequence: TGTGCCAGCAAAAGGGTGGGGACAGTCGGTTCACCCCTCCACTTT.